This entry is about one T cell receptor beta chain. Trimming cost V 5 bases and J 0 bases, with 19 bases left between them. Germline V gene sequence: CDR1 WSHSY, CDR2 SAAADI. This CDR3 is built from 17 residues. The data were produced by immunoSEQ multiplex PCR, yet TCRdb's version contains in-frame clones alone and is incomplete. This sample has 120,000 or so clones, with about 88% found just once. The data derive from a study of PD-1 blockade in mismatch repair-deficient tumors. This specimen consisted of peripheral blood, obtained 44 weeks after starting pembrolizumab. The receptor was derived from an adult with mismatch repair-deficient cancer. The rearrangement uses TRBV10-2 and TRBJ1-2; D ambiguous. CDR3 sequence reads: CASSNEPRPRANYGYTF. CDR3 bases: TGCGCCAGCAGTAACGAACCAAGACCGCGAGCTAACTATGGCTACACCTTC.